The rows below give T cell receptor beta chains drawn from one sample of a study of shared clonotypes between healthy human individuals. Clones were sequenced by immunoSEQ multiplex PCR, and TCRdb holds only the in-frame ones, with some missing. The data hold about 2 million clones, with 85% to 95% observed a single time. Sequenced: naive CD4+ T cells sorted from blood. The receptors originated from a young man in good health. Both conserved end residues are part of each CDR3. A D gene is named only where the DNA matches it firmly. Size values are once, few and many counts, or a class for expanded clones, and some rows have none.

length: 17
size: -
J: TRBJ2-1
V: TRBV7-9
D: TRBD2
DNA: TGTGCCAGCAGCTTAGGGGCGGGAGGGCCCTGGGGCAATGAGCAGTTCTTC
CDR3: CASSLGAGGPWGNEQFF

length: 11
size: -
J: TRBJ2-7
V: TRBV30
D: -
DNA: TGTGCCTGGAGTGCGAACAGGGAGCAGTACTTC
CDR3: CAWSANREQYF

length: 12
size: -
J: TRBJ2-1
V: TRBV5-4
D: -
DNA: TGTGCCAGCAGCTCCGGGACCAATGAGCAGTTCTTC
CDR3: CASSSGTNEQFF

length: 15
size: -
J: TRBJ2-7
V: TRBV28
D: TRBD1
DNA: TGTGCCAGCAGTGGGGGACAGTCAGGTTCCTACGAGCAGTACTTC
CDR3: CASSGGQSGSYEQYF

length: 18
size: -
J: TRBJ1-4
V: TRBV4-1
D: TRBD1
DNA: TGCGCCAGCAGCCAGAGACTAGTGGCAGGGGGTACTAATGAAAAACTGTTTTTT
CDR3: CASSQRLVAGGTNEKLFF

length: 14
size: -
J: TRBJ2-7
V: TRBV21-1
D: -
DNA: TGTGCCAGGATGTGGGTCAGAACCTCCTACGAGCAGTACTTC
CDR3: CARMWVRTSYEQYF

length: 16
size: -
J: TRBJ1-6
V: TRBV5-5
D: -
DNA: TGTGCCAGCAGCCGCGAGACAGGCTCTTATAATTCACCCCTCCACTTT
CDR3: CASSRETGSYNSPLHF

length: 15
size: -
J: TRBJ2-1
V: TRBV6-6
D: -
DNA: TGTGCCAGCAGTTACGGTCAGAGCCTATACAATGAGCAGTTCTTC
CDR3: CASSYGQSLYNEQFF

length: 14
size: -
J: TRBJ2-1
V: TRBV5-1
D: -
DNA: TGCGCCAGCAGCGCGGGACAGTTATCGAGTGAGCAGTTCTTC
CDR3: CASSAGQLSSEQFF

length: 13
size: -
J: TRBJ2-1
V: TRBV7-8
D: -
DNA: TGTGCCAGCAGCTTAATGAGAGCGGCTGAGCAGTTCTTC
CDR3: CASSLMRAAEQFF

length: 14
size: -
J: TRBJ1-1
V: TRBV9
D: -
DNA: TGTGCCAGCAGCGCAACACAGGGGAACACTGAAGCTTTCTTT
CDR3: CASSATQGNTEAFF

length: 12
size: -
J: TRBJ2-7
V: TRBV10-3
D: -
DNA: TGTGCCATCAGGGGGCCCTCGGATGAGCAGTACTTC
CDR3: CAIRGPSDEQYF

length: 14
size: -
J: TRBJ1-2
V: TRBV9
D: -
DNA: TGTGCCAGCAGCGTAGGGTCTGAGACGGGGGGCTACACCTTC
CDR3: CASSVGSETGGYTF

length: 14
size: -
J: TRBJ2-7
V: TRBV29-1
D: -
DNA: TGCAGCGTGACCCCGAGAGGTGCACCTTACGAGCAGTACTTC
CDR3: CSVTPRGAPYEQYF

length: 13
size: once
J: TRBJ2-5
V: TRBV2
D: -
DNA: TGTGCCAGCATGCAGACAGAACGAGAGACCCAGTACTTC
CDR3: CASMQTERETQYF

length: 14
size: -
J: TRBJ1-1
V: TRBV7-2
D: -
DNA: TGTGCCAGCAGCCCGATGGACAGGAACACTGAAGCTTTCTTT
CDR3: CASSPMDRNTEAFF

length: 12
size: -
J: TRBJ1-1
V: TRBV2
D: TRBD1
DNA: TGTGCCAGCAGTGTCGGGACAGGTGAAGCTTTCTTT
CDR3: CASSVGTGEAFF

length: 17
size: -
J: TRBJ2-2
V: TRBV7-7
D: -
DNA: TGTGCTAGCACCTTAACAGTTTTGGGAGGTGACACCGGGGAGCTGTTTTTT
CDR3: CASTLTVLGGDTGELFF

length: 14
size: -
J: TRBJ1-2
V: TRBV6-5
D: TRBD1
DNA: TGTGCCAGCAGTTCCCGACAGGGGAACTATGGCTACACCTTC
CDR3: CASSSRQGNYGYTF

length: 14
size: -
J: TRBJ2-3
V: TRBV5-4
D: -
DNA: TGTGCCAGCAGCTTTACAGGGAGGACAGATACGCAGTATTTT
CDR3: CASSFTGRTDTQYF

length: 12
size: -
J: TRBJ2-7
V: TRBV28
D: -
DNA: TGTGCCAGCAACTCAGTTGACTACGAGCAGTACTTC
CDR3: CASNSVDYEQYF

length: 12
size: -
J: TRBJ2-2
V: TRBV18
D: -
DNA: TGTGCCAGCTCACCATACGGCGGGGAGCTGTTTTTT
CDR3: CASSPYGGELFF

length: 17
size: -
J: TRBJ2-3
V: TRBV5-1
D: TRBD2
DNA: TGCGCCAGCAGCCGGGGACTAGCGGGGGGGCCAATAGATACGCAGTATTTT
CDR3: CASSRGLAGGPIDTQYF

length: 14
size: -
J: TRBJ2-7
V: TRBV6-6
D: -
DNA: TGTGCCAGCAGTTCCCTCAACAGGGTCTACGAGCAGTACTTC
CDR3: CASSSLNRVYEQYF

length: 16
size: -
J: TRBJ1-1
V: TRBV5-1
D: TRBD1
DNA: TGCGCCAGCAGCTTGGGCCCGGGACAGGGTTGGACTGAAGCTTTCTTT
CDR3: CASSLGPGQGWTEAFF

length: 16
size: once
J: TRBJ2-6
V: TRBV19
D: -
DNA: TGTGCCAGTAAAACGATGGGTCCCTCTGGGGCCAACGTCCTGACTTTC
CDR3: CASKTMGPSGANVLTF

length: 13
size: -
J: TRBJ1-1
V: TRBV18
D: -
DNA: TGTGCCAGCTCACCATCGATAGATTCTGAAGCTTTCTTT
CDR3: CASSPSIDSEAFF

length: 14
size: -
J: TRBJ2-7
V: TRBV18
D: -
DNA: TGTGCCAGCTCACCAACTAGCCCCCCCTACGAGCAGTACTTC
CDR3: CASSPTSPPYEQYF

length: 14
size: -
J: TRBJ1-1
V: TRBV5-1
D: -
DNA: TGCGCCAGCAGCTTGAGGAGGTGGGGTGCTGAAGCTTTCTTT
CDR3: CASSLRRWGAEAFF

length: 17
size: once
J: TRBJ2-2
V: TRBV12-5
D: TRBD2
DNA: TGTGCTAGTGGTTGGGGACTAGCGGGAGGAAACACCGGGGAGCTGTTTTTT
CDR3: CASGWGLAGGNTGELFF

length: 14
size: -
J: TRBJ2-1
V: TRBV7-3
D: -
DNA: TGTGCCAGCAGCCTAGAAGGGGCCTACAATGAGCAGTTCTTC
CDR3: CASSLEGAYNEQFF

length: 15
size: few
J: TRBJ2-2
V: TRBV5-1
D: -
DNA: TGCGCCAGCAGCTTGGAACCGACGAACACCGGGGAGCTGTTTTTT
CDR3: CASSLEPTNTGELFF

length: 14
size: -
J: TRBJ1-1
V: TRBV10-2
D: -
DNA: TGCGCCAGCAATCCTAGGGGCGGGGGCACTGAAGCTTTCTTT
CDR3: CASNPRGGGTEAFF

length: 14
size: -
J: TRBJ2-2
V: TRBV5-1
D: TRBD1
DNA: TGCGCCAGTGGGACAGCCCCGGGGAGCGGGGAGCTGTTTTTT
CDR3: CASGTAPGSGELFF

length: 13
size: -
J: TRBJ2-5
V: TRBV30
D: -
DNA: TGTGCCTGGAGTGGGGGGGCGCGGGAGACCCAGTACTTC
CDR3: CAWSGGARETQYF

length: 14
size: -
J: TRBJ1-1
V: TRBV6-1
D: -
DNA: TGTGCCAGCAGTGAGCAAACAGGGAACACTGAAGCTTTCTTT
CDR3: CASSEQTGNTEAFF

length: 11
size: -
J: TRBJ2-5
V: TRBV10-3
D: TRBD2
DNA: TGTGCCATCAGCGGAGGGACTAGCCAGTACTTC
CDR3: CAISGGTSQYF

length: 16
size: -
J: TRBJ2-3
V: TRBV7-9
D: -
DNA: TGTGCCAGCAGCTTAGCAGGGGTTGTCGGCACAGATACGCAGTATTTT
CDR3: CASSLAGVVGTDTQYF

length: 14
size: -
J: TRBJ1-5
V: TRBV6-6
D: TRBD1
DNA: TGTGCCAGCAGTTACCGCCAGGGGGCTCAGCCCCAGCATTTT
CDR3: CASSYRQGAQPQHF

length: 13
size: -
J: TRBJ2-7
V: TRBV28
D: -
DNA: TGTGCCAGCAGCCTCGGAAGGTGGGGGGAGCAGTACTTC
CDR3: CASSLGRWGEQYF